This T cell receptor (beta chain) was documented in a study of blood T cell repertoires in COVID-19 (dated by TCRdb to the early 2020s). For context, the study as a whole: Collaborator samples came from the United States, Italy and Spain and covered acute and convalescent phases of COVID-19. Where available, HLA class I and class II types were obtained from metadata supplied by the sample provider rather than from assay-based typing. Samples were obtained from the ongoing ImmuneRACE study (first 160 participants) and from some 1,200 subjects provided by 6 global collaborators. Deeply sampled blood TCRbeta repertoires from subjects exposed to, actively infected with, or recovered from COVID-19 were included in the dataset. The prospective study material was composed of cDNA or gDNA derived from T cells, B-cell-depleted T cells, or PBMCs. Nearly every sample came with metadata listing a de-identified subject ID, COVID-19 status, age in years and sex. The repertoires were released in a freely available public database intended as a resource for research on the immune response to SARS-CoV-2. Study-level results and caveats: The amount of clinical and demographic metadata varied by source and participant and was provided uncurated.

TCRbeta CDR3 regions were amplified from genomic DNA by means of the immunoSEQ Assay, a bias-controlled multiplex PCR. In the original analysis: The number of nucleated cells in each sample was estimated by amplification of reference gene primers within the assay. To quantify the absolute abundance of each unique TCRbeta CDR3 rearrangement, sequence reads were collapsed and filtered. Productive Simpson clonality was computed per sample as the square root of Simpson's diversity index over productive rearrangements. Entries here come from immuneACCESS through TCRdb and include only in-frame sequences with V and J called. Some clones fail to appear in such tables; in the studies checked, an unresolved V gene covers under half of the shortfall, and the cause of the remainder is unknown. That table supplies the V and J calls and clone size; D and trimming were determined from the DNA. This sample has about 180,000 clones in its table, and roughly nine tenths of those were observed once. The top ten hold around 20% of the sample.

With respect to this clone: Its specific antigen is unknown. No per-base quality is available; no much larger clone lies one base away.

The collaborating institutions used their own protocols to collect whole blood in K2EDTA tubes. For TCRbeta analysis, collaborator samples were shipped as frozen whole blood, as isolated PBMCs, or as DNA extracted from either sample type. CDR1 is given as SGHTA and CDR2 as FQGNSA, both from the germline V gene. V is shortened by 5 bases, J by 1 base, and the region joining them spans 8 bases. Reading from cysteine to phenylalanine, the CDR3 counts 13 amino acids. Left in the record is the CDR3 DNA by itself, 39 bases read in frame from the first base. The receptor's source is an older man with active or convalescent COVID-19. What was sequenced was peripheral blood. Here the chain combines TRBV7-2 and TRBJ1-1; the D region possibly corresponds to TRBD1 (5 bases align). The bases are TGTGCCAGCAGCGGACACCGGAACACTGAAGCTTTCTTT. This gives the protein CASSGHRNTEAFF.